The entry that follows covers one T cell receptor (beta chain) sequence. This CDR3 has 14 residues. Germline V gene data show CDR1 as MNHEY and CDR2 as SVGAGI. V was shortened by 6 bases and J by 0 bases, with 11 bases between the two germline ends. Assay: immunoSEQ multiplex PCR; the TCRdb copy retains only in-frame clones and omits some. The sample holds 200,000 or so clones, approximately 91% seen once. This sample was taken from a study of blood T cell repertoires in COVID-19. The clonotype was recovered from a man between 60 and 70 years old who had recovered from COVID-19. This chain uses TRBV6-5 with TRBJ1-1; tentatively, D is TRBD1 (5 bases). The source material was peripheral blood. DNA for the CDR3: TGTGCCAGCAGCAAACGGGGGATGAACACTGAAGCTTTCTTT. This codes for CASSKRGMNTEAFF.